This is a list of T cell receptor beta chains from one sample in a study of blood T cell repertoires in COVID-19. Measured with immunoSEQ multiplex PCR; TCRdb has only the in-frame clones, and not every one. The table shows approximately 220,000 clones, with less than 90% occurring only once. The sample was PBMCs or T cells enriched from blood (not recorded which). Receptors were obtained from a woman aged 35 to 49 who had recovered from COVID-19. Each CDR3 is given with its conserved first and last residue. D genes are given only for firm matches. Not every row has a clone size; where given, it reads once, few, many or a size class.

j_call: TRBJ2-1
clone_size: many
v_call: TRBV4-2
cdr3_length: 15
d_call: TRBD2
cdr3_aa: CASSQGLAEDNEQFF
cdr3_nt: TGTGCCAGCAGCCAAGGACTAGCGGAGGACAATGAGCAGTTCTTC

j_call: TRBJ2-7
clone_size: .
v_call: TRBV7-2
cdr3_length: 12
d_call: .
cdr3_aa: CASSSVGGEQYF
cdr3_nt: TGTGCCAGCAGCTCCGTAGGGGGCGAGCAGTACTTC

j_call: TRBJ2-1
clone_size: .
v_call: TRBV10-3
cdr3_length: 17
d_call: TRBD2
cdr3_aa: CAISESRASGDNNEQFF
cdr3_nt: TGTGCCATCAGTGAGTCAAGAGCTAGCGGGGATAACAATGAGCAGTTCTTC

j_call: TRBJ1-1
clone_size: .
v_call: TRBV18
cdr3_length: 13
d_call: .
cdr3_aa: CASSPREDTEAFF
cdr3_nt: TGTGCCAGCTCACCACGGGAGGACACTGAAGCTTTCTTT

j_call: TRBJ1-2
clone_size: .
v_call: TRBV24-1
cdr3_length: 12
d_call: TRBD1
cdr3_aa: CATRQGASGYTF
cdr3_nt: TGTGCCACCAGACAGGGGGCGTCGGGCTACACCTTC

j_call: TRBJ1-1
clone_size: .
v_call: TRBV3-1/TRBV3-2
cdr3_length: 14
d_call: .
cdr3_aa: CASTRLERGTEAFF
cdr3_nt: TGTGCCAGCACCCGCCTCGAGAGGGGGACTGAAGCTTTCTTT

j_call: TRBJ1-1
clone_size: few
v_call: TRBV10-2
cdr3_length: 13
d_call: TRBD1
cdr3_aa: CATGQGRNTEAFF
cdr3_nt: TGCGCCACGGGACAGGGGCGGAACACTGAAGCTTTCTTT

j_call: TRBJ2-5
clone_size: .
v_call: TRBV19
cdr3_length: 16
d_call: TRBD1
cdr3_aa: CASSPFSDRGRETQYF
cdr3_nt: TGTGCCAGTAGTCCATTCTCGGACAGGGGGCGTGAGACCCAGTACTTC

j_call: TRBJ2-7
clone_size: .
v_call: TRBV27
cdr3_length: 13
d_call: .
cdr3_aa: CASSRGWPYEQYF
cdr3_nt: TGTGCCAGCAGTCGCGGGTGGCCCTACGAGCAGTACTTC

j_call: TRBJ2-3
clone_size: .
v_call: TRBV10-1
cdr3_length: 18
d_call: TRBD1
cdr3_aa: CASSESRTGTGDLDTQYF
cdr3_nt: TGCGCCAGCAGTGAGTCGCGAACCGGGACAGGGGACTTGGATACGCAGTATTTT

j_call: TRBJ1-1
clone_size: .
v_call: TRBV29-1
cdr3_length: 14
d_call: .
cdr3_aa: CSVEDEGGNTEAFF
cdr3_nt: TGCAGCGTTGAGGATGAGGGAGGGAACACTGAAGCTTTCTTT

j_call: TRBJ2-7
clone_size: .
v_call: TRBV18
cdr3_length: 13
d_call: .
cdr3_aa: CASSPRSSYEQYF
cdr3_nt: TGTGCCAGCTCACCGAGGAGCTCCTACGAGCAGTACTTC

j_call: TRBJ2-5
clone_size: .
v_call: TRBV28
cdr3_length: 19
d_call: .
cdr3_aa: CASSLGLGGTHKGQETQYF
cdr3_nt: TGTGCCAGCAGTTTAGGCTTGGGGGGGACACATAAGGGCCAAGAGACCCAGTACTTC

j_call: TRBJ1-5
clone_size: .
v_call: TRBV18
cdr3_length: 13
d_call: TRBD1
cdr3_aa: CASSFGQAEPQHF
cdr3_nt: TGTGCCAGCTCATTCGGACAGGCCGAGCCCCAGCATTTT

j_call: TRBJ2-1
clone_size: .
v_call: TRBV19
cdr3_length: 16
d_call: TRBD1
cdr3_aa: CASSSTTGAAYNEQFF
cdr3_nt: TGTGCCAGTAGTTCTACCACAGGGGCAGCCTACAATGAGCAGTTCTTC

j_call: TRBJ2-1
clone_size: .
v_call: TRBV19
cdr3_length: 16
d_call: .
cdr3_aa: CASSIVGSGTYNEQFF
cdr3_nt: TGTGCCAGTAGTATAGTAGGGAGTGGGACTTACAATGAGCAGTTCTTC

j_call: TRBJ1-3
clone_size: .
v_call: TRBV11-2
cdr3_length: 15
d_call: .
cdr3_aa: CASSLYEHSGNTIYF
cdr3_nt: TGTGCCAGCAGCTTATACGAACACTCTGGAAACACCATATATTTT

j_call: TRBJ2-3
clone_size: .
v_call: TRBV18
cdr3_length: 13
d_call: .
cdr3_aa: CASSPGTLDTQYF
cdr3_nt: TGTGCCAGCTCGCCCGGGACTTTAGATACGCAGTATTTT

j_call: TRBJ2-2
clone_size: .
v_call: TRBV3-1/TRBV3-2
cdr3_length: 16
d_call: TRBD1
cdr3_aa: CASSRGQGAISGELFF
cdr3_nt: TGTGCCAGCAGCCGAGGACAGGGGGCTATCTCCGGGGAGCTGTTTTTT

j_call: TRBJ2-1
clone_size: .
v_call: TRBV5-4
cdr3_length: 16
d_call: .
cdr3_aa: CASSLARTSGVNEQFF
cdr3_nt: TGTGCCAGCAGCTTGGCGCGGACTTCCGGCGTCAATGAGCAGTTCTTC

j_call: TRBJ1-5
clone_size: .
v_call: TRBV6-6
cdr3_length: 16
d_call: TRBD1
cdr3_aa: CASSYTPGQPNQPQHF
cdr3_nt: TGTGCCAGCAGTTACACACCGGGACAGCCCAATCAGCCCCAGCATTTT

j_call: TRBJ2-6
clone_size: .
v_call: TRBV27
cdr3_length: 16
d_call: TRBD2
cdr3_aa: CASSSGGGPGANVLTF
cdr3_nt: TGTGCCAGCAGTTCCGGCGGGGGGCCTGGGGCCAACGTCCTGACTTTC

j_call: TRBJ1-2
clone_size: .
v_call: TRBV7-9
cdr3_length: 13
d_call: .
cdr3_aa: CASSLGAGYGYTF
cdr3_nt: TGTGCCAGCAGCTTAGGGGCAGGCTATGGCTACACCTTC

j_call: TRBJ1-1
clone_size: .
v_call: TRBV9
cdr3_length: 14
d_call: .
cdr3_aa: CASSFGTRSPEAFF
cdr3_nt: TGTGCCAGCAGCTTCGGGACAAGATCCCCTGAAGCTTTCTTT

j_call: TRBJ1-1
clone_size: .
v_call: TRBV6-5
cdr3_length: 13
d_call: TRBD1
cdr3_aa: CASRTGTGAEAFF
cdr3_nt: TGTGCCAGCAGGACAGGGACGGGGGCTGAAGCTTTCTTT

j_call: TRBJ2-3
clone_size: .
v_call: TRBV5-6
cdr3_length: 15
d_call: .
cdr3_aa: CASSLGLTKGQTQYF
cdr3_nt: TGTGCCAGCAGCTTGGGACTAACCAAGGGACAAACGCAGTATTTT

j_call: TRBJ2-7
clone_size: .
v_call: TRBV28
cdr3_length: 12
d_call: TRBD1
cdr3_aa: CASSQGAYEQYF
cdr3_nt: TGTGCCAGCAGTCAGGGGGCCTACGAGCAGTACTTC

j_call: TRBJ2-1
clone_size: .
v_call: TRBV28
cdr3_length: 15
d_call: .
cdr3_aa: CASSFGEGGYNEQFF
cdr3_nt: TGTGCCAGCAGTTTCGGGGAAGGAGGTTACAATGAGCAGTTCTTC

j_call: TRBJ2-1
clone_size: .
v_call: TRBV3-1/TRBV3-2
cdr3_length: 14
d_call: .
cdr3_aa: CASSPGTFLSEQFF
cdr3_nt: TGTGCCAGCAGCCCCGGGACTTTCCTCTCTGAGCAGTTCTTC

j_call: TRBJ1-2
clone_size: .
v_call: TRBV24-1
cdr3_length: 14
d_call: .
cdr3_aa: CATSDLYRDGGYTF
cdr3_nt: TGTGCCACCAGTGATCTCTACAGGGACGGTGGCTACACCTTC

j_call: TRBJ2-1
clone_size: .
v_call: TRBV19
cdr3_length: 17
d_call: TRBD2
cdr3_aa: CATLNRLGTSGHNEQFF
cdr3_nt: TGTGCCACCCTGAACCGTCTCGGGACTAGCGGTCACAATGAGCAGTTCTTC

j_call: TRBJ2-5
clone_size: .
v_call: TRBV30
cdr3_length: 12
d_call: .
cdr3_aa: CAWSGRGETQYF
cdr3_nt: TGTGCCTGGAGTGGGAGGGGAGAGACCCAGTACTTC

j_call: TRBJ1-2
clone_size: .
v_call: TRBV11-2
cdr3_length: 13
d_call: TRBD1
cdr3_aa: CASSARTGGGYTF
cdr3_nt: TGTGCCAGCAGCGCGCGGACAGGGGGTGGCTACACCTTC

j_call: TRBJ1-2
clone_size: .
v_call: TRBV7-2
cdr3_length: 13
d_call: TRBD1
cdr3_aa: CASSSWDSYGYTF
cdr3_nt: TGTGCCAGCAGCTCGTGGGACAGCTATGGCTACACCTTC

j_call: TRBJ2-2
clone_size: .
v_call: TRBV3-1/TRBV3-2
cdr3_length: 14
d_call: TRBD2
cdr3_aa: CASSQGRGAGELFF
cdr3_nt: TGTGCCAGCAGCCAAGGGCGGGGGGCCGGGGAGCTGTTTTTT

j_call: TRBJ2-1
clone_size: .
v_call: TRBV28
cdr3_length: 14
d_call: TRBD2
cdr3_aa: CASSLPTSQDEQFF
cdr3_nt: TGTGCCAGCAGTTTACCGACTAGCCAGGATGAGCAGTTCTTC

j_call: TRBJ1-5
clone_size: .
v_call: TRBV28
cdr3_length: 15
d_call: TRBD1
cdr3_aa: CASSFAQGEGQPQHF
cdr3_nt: TGTGCCAGCAGTTTCGCACAGGGGGAAGGTCAGCCCCAGCATTTT

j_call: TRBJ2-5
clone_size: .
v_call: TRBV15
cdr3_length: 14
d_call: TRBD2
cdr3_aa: CATSRAGGKETQYF
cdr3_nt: TGTGCCACCAGCAGAGCGGGGGGGAAAGAGACCCAGTACTTC

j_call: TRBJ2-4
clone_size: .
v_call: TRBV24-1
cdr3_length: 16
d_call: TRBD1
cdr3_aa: CATSDSDRGTKNIQYF
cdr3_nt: TGTGCCACCAGTGATTCGGACAGGGGGACCAAAAACATTCAGTACTTC

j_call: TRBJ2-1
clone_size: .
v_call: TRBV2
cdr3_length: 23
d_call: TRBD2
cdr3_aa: CASSEPGQTLAGGRPKLYNEQFF
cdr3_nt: TGTGCCAGCAGTGAACCGGGCCAGACCTTAGCGGGAGGCCGGCCGAAACTCTACAATGAGCAGTTCTTC

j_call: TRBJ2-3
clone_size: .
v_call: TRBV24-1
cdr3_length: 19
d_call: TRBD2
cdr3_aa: CATSEGGLAGGPGTDTQYF
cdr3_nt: TGTGCCACCAGTGAGGGGGGACTAGCGGGAGGGCCGGGCACAGATACGCAGTATTTT

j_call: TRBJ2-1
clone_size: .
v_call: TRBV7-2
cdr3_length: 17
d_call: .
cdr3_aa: CASSLGLVVGRGNEQFF
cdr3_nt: TGTGCCAGCAGCTTAGGCCTTGTGGTTGGGCGGGGCAATGAGCAGTTCTTC

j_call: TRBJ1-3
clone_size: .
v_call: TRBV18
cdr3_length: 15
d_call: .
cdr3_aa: CASSQDRSSGNTIYF
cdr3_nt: TGTGCCAGCTCACAAGACAGAAGCTCTGGAAACACCATATATTTT

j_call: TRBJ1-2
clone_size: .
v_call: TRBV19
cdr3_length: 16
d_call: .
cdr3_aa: CASSIDGAGADYGYTF
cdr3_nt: TGTGCCAGTAGTATAGATGGGGCAGGGGCGGACTATGGCTACACCTTC

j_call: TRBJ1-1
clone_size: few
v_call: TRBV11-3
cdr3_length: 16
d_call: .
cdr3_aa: CASSLDGRGGRDEAFF
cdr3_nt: TGTGCCAGCAGCTTAGACGGTCGGGGCGGGAGAGATGAAGCTTTCTTT

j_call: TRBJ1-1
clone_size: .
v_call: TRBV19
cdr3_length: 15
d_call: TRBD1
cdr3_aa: CASSMWDRAGTEAFF
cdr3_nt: TGTGCCAGTAGTATGTGGGACAGGGCGGGCACTGAAGCTTTCTTT